Shown below are 20 T cell receptor beta chains from a single sample sequenced in a study of shared clonotypes between healthy human individuals. The data were produced by immunoSEQ multiplex PCR, yet TCRdb's version contains in-frame clones alone and is incomplete. The sample shows around 600,000 clones, about 98% of them seen only once. In the naive CD8 group, cells lacked CD45RO and were positively selected for CCR7, so terminally differentiated effector memory CD45RA+ cells were left out. The sample comprised naive CD8+ T cells sorted from blood. These receptors all stem from a man in his thirties or forties in good health.

The chain joins TRBV16 to TRBJ2-3; 7 bases fit TRBD1. The junction had 11 bases not matched to a gene; V was cut back by 0 bases and J by 2 bases. The germline V gene has CDR1 KGHSY and CDR2 FQNENV. This CDR3 contains 18 residues. The CDR3 DNA follows: TGTGCCAGCAGCCAATCGTTGATTAGGACAGGTTACACAGATACGCAGTATTTT. Translation gives CASSQSLIRTGYTDTQYF.

The J gene is TRBJ1-5, the V gene TRBV29-1; possible D gene TRBD1, 6 bases. The CDR3 extends over 13 amino acids. Germline values: CDR1 SQVTM, CDR2 ANQGSEA. V dropped 6 bases and J dropped 0 bases, with 9 bases sitting between them. The CDR3 bases are TGCAGCGTACAGGGAGATAGCAATCAGCCCCAGCATTTT. This sequence encodes CSVQGDSNQPQHF.

The chain has TRBV19 and TRBJ2-5, with D maybe TRBD1 (6 bases). V lost 1 base and J 5 bases, leaving 23 bases between the germline ends. CDR1 is LNHDA and CDR2 is SQIVND in the germline V gene (reference sequence). The CDR3 covers 18 residues. CDR3: CASSIAGPWETQGETQYF. The CDR3 coding sequence is TGTGCCAGTAGTATAGCGGGCCCGTGGGAGACCCAGGGGGAGACCCAGTACTTC.

The chain recombines TRBV9 with TRBJ2-6, with D perhaps matching TRBD1 (7 bases). This CDR3 has 16 residues. Trimming removed 4 bases at V and 0 bases at J, with 11 bases between. Germline CDR1 SGDLS, CDR2 YYNGEE. The CDR3 reads CASSPRGDSGANVLTF. CDR3 in DNA: TGTGCCAGCAGCCCCAGGGGGGACTCTGGGGCCAACGTCCTGACTTTC.

The V and J genes are TRBV27 and TRBJ2-7; D ambiguous. The CDR3 runs 18 residues. V was trimmed by 5 bases and J by 3 bases, leaving 26 bases between them. CDR1 is MNHEY and CDR2 is SMNVEV in the germline V gene (reference sequence). The CDR3 protein is CASSPNDVGPLMVYEQYF. DNA of the CDR3: TGTGCCAGCAGTCCCAACGATGTCGGGCCACTTATGGTCTACGAGCAGTACTTC.

This chain connects TRBV7-9 to TRBJ2-7, with a possible D match to TRBD1 (5 bases). V was shortened by 3 bases and J by 3 bases, with 12 bases between the two germline ends. Germline V CDR1 and CDR2: SEHNR, FQNEAQ (reference sequence). The CDR3 is 14 residues long. Written as DNA, the CDR3 is TGTGCCAGCAGCTTTCCAGGGAAATTCTACGAGCAGTACTTC. It is translated as CASSFPGKFYEQYF.

V usage is TRBV11-2 and J usage is TRBJ1-1; possibly TRBD1 for D (5 bases). Germline CDR1 SGHAT, CDR2 FQNNGV. The CDR3 is 13 residues long. Deletions cut 4 bases from V and 3 bases from J, with 9 bases between. In DNA, the CDR3 is TGTGCCAGCAGCTCCCCAGGGTACACTGAAGCTTTCTTT. It yields the protein CASSSPGYTEAFF.

The V and J genes are TRBV5-4 and TRBJ1-2; the D is unclear. The CDR3 extends over 12 amino acids. Germline CDR1 SGHNT, CDR2 YYREEE (reference sequence). Trimming pared 6 bases from V and 7 bases from J, leaving 13 bases between. Written as DNA, the CDR3 is TGTGCCAGCACACTCGGCGCGGGTGGCTACACCTTC. As protein: CASTLGAGGYTF.

This clone was detected only once. J is TRBJ2-1 and V is TRBV13, with 7 bases that match TRBD1. The germline V gene has CDR1 PRHDT and CDR2 FYEKMQ (reference sequence). The junction had 14 bases not matched to a gene; V was cut back by 7 bases and J by 5 bases. CDR3 length equals 16 residues. CDR3 sequence reads: CASTFTGTDIDNEQFF. Here the CDR3 DNA reads TGTGCCAGCACCTTCACCGGGACAGATATAGACAATGAGCAGTTCTTC.

This chain connects TRBV7-5 to TRBJ1-5; the D call of TRBD1 is as the table states it, not checked on the DNA. TRBV7-5 is designated a pseudogene. The CDR3 sequence is 17 residues long. The CDR3 is CVRFALPGQYSNQPQHF. CDR3 nucleotide sequence: TGTGTCAGATTCGCCCTTCCGGGACAATATAGCAATCAGCCCCAGCATTTT.

V usage is TRBV18 and J usage is TRBJ2-4; no clear D gene. V lost 3 bases and J lost 0, with 9 bases in between. The CDR3 sequence is 15 residues long. Germline V gene data show CDR1 as KGHSH and CDR2 as LQKENI. CDR3 nucleotides: TGTGCCAGCTCACCGGAATACCTAGCCAAAAACATTCAGTACTTC. Translation: CASSPEYLAKNIQYF.

V is TRBV19 and J is TRBJ2-7; D is undetermined. V dropped 5 bases and J dropped 3 bases, with 8 bases sitting between them. This CDR3 comprises 12 residues. Germline values: CDR1 LNHDA, CDR2 SQIVND (reference sequence). CDR3 DNA sequence: TGTGCCAGTAGTCCGTCGGGCTACGAGCAGTACTTC. Translated, it gives CASSPSGYEQYF.

This sequence joins TRBV11-2 and TRBJ1-1; no firm D call. Trimming stripped 0 bases from V and 7 bases from J, with 15 bases between. Looked up from germline, CDR1 is SGHAT and CDR2 is FQNNGV. The CDR3 runs to 15 residues. In DNA, the CDR3 is TGTGCCAGCAGCTTAGATTCGGCGGCGCGGGGTGAAGCTTTCTTT. Translating it yields CASSLDSAARGEAFF.

This chain joins TRBV7-2 and TRBJ2-3; 8 bases are shared with TRBD2. V was clipped by 6 bases and J by 2 bases; unmatched bases: 10. Germline CDR1 SGHTA, CDR2 FQGNSA. This CDR3 is built from 16 residues. The CDR3 DNA follows: TGTGCCAGCAGGGTCCGCGGGGGGCCCCCCACAGATACGCAGTATTTT. Translated, it gives CASRVRGGPPTDTQYF.

Of note for this clone: A read error may account for a junction end that differs from germline. J is TRBJ2-3 and V is TRBV5-4; 7 positions agree with TRBD1. In germline, CDR1 is SGHNT, CDR2 YYREEE (reference sequence). This CDR3 is built from 12 residues. The CDR3 DNA reads TGTGCCAGCAGCCTTGGGACAGCTACGCAGTATTTT. This gives the protein CASSLGTATQYF.

CDR3 DNA: TGTGCCAGCAGCTTAGGGGGCCCGGAGGGCTACACCTTC. Its translation is CASSLGGPEGYTF. The J gene is TRBJ1-2, the V gene TRBV5-6; 7 bases match TRBD1. The CDR3 covers 13 residues. The germline V gene has CDR1 SGHDT and CDR2 YYEEEE. Unmatched junction bases numbered 6, after V lost 2 bases and J lost 8 bases.

The chain uses TRBV6-5 and TRBJ2-1; 8 bases fit TRBD1. The J segment lost 8 bases and the V segment lost 7 bases, leaving 13 bases of the junction unmatched. CDR3 length equals 15 residues. Germline V CDR1 and CDR2: MNHEY, SVGAGI. DNA for the CDR3: TGTGCCAGCAAACTCACCGGGACAGGAGGTGATGAGCAGTTCTTC. The encoded protein is CASKLTGTGGDEQFF.

The genes are TRBV10-3 and TRBJ2-7, with 7 bases aligning to TRBD1. The CDR3 is 13 residues long. The V gene's germline CDR1 is ENHRY and CDR2 SYGVKD. J lost 2 bases, V lost 7 bases, and 5 bases had no gene match. CDR3 protein: CAIKGDRAYEQYF. Written as DNA, the CDR3 is TGTGCCATCAAAGGAGACAGGGCCTACGAGCAGTACTTC.

The chain employs TRBV6-6 and TRBJ2-2, with 7 bases lining up with TRBD2. Germline lookup yields CDR1 MNHNY and CDR2 SVGAGI (reference sequence). The length of the CDR3 is 16 residues. V shed 2 bases, J shed 0 bases, and the junction held 3 bases outside the gene matches. CDR3 bases: TGTGCCAGCAGTTACAGGGACTACTCGAACACCGGGGAGCTGTTTTTT. Protein sequence: CASSYRDYSNTGELFF.

J is TRBJ2-7 and V is TRBV7-6, with D perhaps matching TRBD2 (5 bases). Germline V gene lookup returns CDR1 SGHVS and CDR2 FNYEAQ. CDR3 length: 15 amino acids. V lost 1 base to trimming and J lost 6 bases, with 16 bases between them. The DNA of the CDR3 is TGTGCCAGCAGCTTAGAGGCCAGCCTAGGGAGCGAGCAGTACTTC. Translation: CASSLEASLGSEQYF.